The 30 T cell receptor beta chains reported below all come from one sample, sequenced in a study of blood T cell repertoires in COVID-19. The method was immunoSEQ multiplex PCR; TCRdb's version includes in-frame clones alone and lacks a portion of them. The sample lists more than 45,000 clones, about 83% occurring once. Sequenced material: peripheral blood. Every receptor here comes from a man at least 80 years old in a cohort sampled during active COVID-19.

V is TRBV5-4 and J is TRBJ2-1; 8 bases fit TRBD1. Germline V gives CDR1 SGHNT, CDR2 YYREEE (reference sequence). This CDR3 region has 13 residues. The V and J ends lost 2 bases and 6 bases, in that order; junction bases with no gene match: 1. CDR3 bases: TGTGCCAGCAGCTTAGACAGGGGCAATGAGCAGTTCTTC. It translates to CASSLDRGNEQFF.

CDR3 protein: CASSRDRGPEAFF. In nucleotides, the CDR3 is TGTGCCAGCAGCAGGGACAGGGGGCCTGAAGCTTTCTTT. The chain joins TRBV12-3 or TRBV12-4 to TRBJ1-1; 12 bases align to TRBD1. CDR3 size: 13 residues. The junction had 2 bases not matched to a gene; V was cut back by 6 bases and J by 6 bases.

This CDR3 reads CSVDKVGGTDTQYF. CDR3 nucleotide sequence: TGCAGCGTTGATAAGGTTGGCGGGACAGATACGCAGTATTTT. The chain links TRBV29-1 to TRBJ2-3, with D maybe TRBD2 (5 bases). Per the germline V gene, CDR1 is SQVTM and CDR2 is ANQGSEA. The ends were cut back, 3 bases at V and 3 bases at J, with 13 bases in the middle. The length of the CDR3 is 14 residues.

J is TRBJ2-7 and V is TRBV25-1, with 8 nucleotides matching TRBD1. CDR1 and CDR2 from the germline V gene are MGHDK and SYGVNS. Germline trimming cut 5 bases from V and 7 bases from J; bases unmatched to any gene: 16. This CDR3 has 16 amino acids. CDR3 loop: CASSPLGAGGVMEQYF. CDR3 coding DNA: TGTGCCAGCAGTCCCCTAGGGGCAGGGGGCGTGATGGAGCAGTACTTC.

The chain is built from TRBV30 and TRBJ1-4; TRBD1 is a possible D gene (6 bases). The V and J ends lost 0 bases and 3 bases respectively, with 11 bases between them. Per the germline V gene, CDR1 is GTSNPN and CDR2 is SVGIG (reference sequence). The CDR3 covers 15 residues. The CDR3 coding sequence is TGTGCCTGGAGTGTAGGGGGGGGATCTAATGAAAAACTGTTTTTT. Residues: CAWSVGGGSNEKLFF.

This chain links TRBV28 with TRBJ2-7; 8 nucleotides agree with TRBD1. Germline CDR1 MDHEN, CDR2 SYDVKM. J lost 5 bases, V lost 4 bases, and 13 bases had no gene match. This CDR3 contains 16 residues. The CDR3 DNA sequence: TGTGCCAGCAGTTCCTACAGGGGGAGAGGAGGAGACGAGCAGTACTTC. Its protein product is CASSSYRGRGGDEQYF.

The V and J genes are TRBV28 and TRBJ2-2; 11 bases agree with TRBD2. J lost 2 bases, V lost 3 bases, and 5 bases had no gene match. Germline CDR1 is MDHEN and CDR2 is SYDVKM. This CDR3 spans 17 amino acids. The CDR3 region has the DNA TGTGCCAGCAGTTTGGTACTAGCGGGAGTTAACACCGGGGAGCTGTTTTTT. Translation gives CASSLVLAGVNTGELFF.

This chain connects TRBV6-5 to TRBJ2-5; 10 bases fit TRBD2. Losses at the gene ends were 4 bases for V and 2 bases for J; bases not matched to a gene: 7. The CDR3 is 16 amino acids. CDR1 is MNHEY and CDR2 is SVGAGI in the germline V gene. The CDR3 is CASSSTSGRRQETQYF. In DNA, the CDR3 is TGTGCCAGCAGTTCGACTAGCGGGCGGCGACAAGAGACCCAGTACTTC.

This chain uses TRBV2 with TRBJ2-5; 15 positions agree with TRBD2. The CDR3 totals 17 residues. V was clipped by 6 bases and J by 7 bases; unmatched bases: 12. Germline assignment: CDR1 SNHLY and CDR2 FYNNEI. The CDR3 sequence: CASRAGTSGGSGVTQYF. The CDR3 nucleotides read TGTGCCAGCAGGGCCGGGACTAGCGGGGGGTCCGGTGTGACCCAGTACTTC.

The DNA of the CDR3 is TGCGCCAGCAGCCTCGCCCGGGGGGCCCAAGAGACCCAGTACTTC. The encoded protein is CASSLARGAQETQYF. The chain recombines TRBV5-1 with TRBJ2-5; D is possibly TRBD2 (7 bases). V gave up 4 bases and J gave up 1 base, with 14 bases separating them. This CDR3 region has 15 residues. The germline V gene has CDR1 SGHRS and CDR2 YFSETQ.

This clone came up a few times. CDR3 sequence reads: CASSSASFGELFF. CDR3 nucleotide sequence: TGCGCCAGCAGTTCAGCGTCTTTTGGGGAGCTGTTTTTT. The gene calls are TRBV5-1 and TRBJ2-2; D is unresolved. Trimming left V 5 bases short and J 8 bases short, with 13 bases between. Per the germline V gene, CDR1 is SGHRS and CDR2 is YFSETQ. This CDR3 is 13 amino acids long.

The chain links TRBV5-4 to TRBJ2-1, with D tentatively TRBD2 (5 bases). Trimming left V 4 bases short and J 2 bases short, with 7 bases between. Germline assignment: CDR1 SGHNT and CDR2 YYREEE (reference sequence). CDR3 length: 13 residues. This CDR3 is CASSPGTYNEQFF. The CDR3 DNA follows: TGTGCCAGCAGCCCGGGAACCTACAATGAGCAGTTCTTC.

This clone was seen once. The chain couples TRBV16 to TRBJ2-5, with TRBD2 as a possible D gene (5 bases). The V gene lost 1 base and the J gene lost 5 bases, with 20 bases spanning the gap. The CDR3 length is 17 residues. Per germline, CDR1 KGHSY and CDR2 FQNENV. This CDR3 is CASSQLRSSGLGETQYF. The DNA for the CDR3 is TGTGCCAGCAGCCAATTAAGATCCAGCGGTCTAGGGGAGACCCAGTACTTC.

V and J are TRBV7-2 and TRBJ1-6; D is perhaps TRBD1 (5 bases). There are 18 residues in the CDR3. V lost 0 bases to trimming and J lost 6 bases, with 18 bases between them. Germline V gene lookup returns CDR1 SGHTA and CDR2 FQGNSA. This CDR3 reads CASSLARQRQISNSPLHF. CDR3 DNA sequence: TGTGCCAGCAGCTTAGCCCGACAAAGACAGATATCTAATTCACCCCTCCACTTT. Supplemented by reference TRBV7-2 and TRBJ1-6, the full variable domain reads GAGVSQSPSNKVTEKGKDVELRCDPISGHTALYWYRQSLGQGLEFLIYFQGNSAPDKSGLPSDRFSAERTGGSVSTLTIQRTQQEDSAVYLCASSLARQRQISNSPLHFGNGTRLTVT.

Concerning this clone: This sample also contains other DNA sequences that code for the same CDR3. The rearrangement uses TRBV5-1 and TRBJ2-5; weak D call: TRBD1 (5 bases). Germline assignment: CDR1 SGHRS and CDR2 YFSETQ. The CDR3 spans 14 residues. Trimming took 0 bases from V and 0 from J, leaving 6 bases between them. The CDR3 DNA follows: TGCGCCAGCAGCTTGGGGACAAACCAAGAGACCCAGTACTTC. Translating gives CASSLGTNQETQYF.

The genes are TRBV5-1 and TRBJ2-2; D unresolved. The ends were cut back, 0 bases at V and 7 bases at J, with 13 bases in the middle. The germline V gene encodes CDR1 SGHRS and CDR2 YFSETQ. The CDR3 sequence is 15 residues long. The DNA of the CDR3 is TGCGCCAGCAGCTTGGCCACCCCCGTGCGCGGGGAGCTGTTTTTT. It specifies CASSLATPVRGELFF. The full variable domain, with the rest looked up from reference TRBV5-1 and TRBJ2-2, is KAGVTQTPRYLIKTRGQQVTLSCSPISGHRSVSWYQQTPGQGLQFLFEYFSETQRNKGNFPGRFSGRQFSNSRSEMNVSTLELGDSALYLCASSLATPVRGELFFGEGSRLTVL.

This chain uses TRBV9 with TRBJ2-2; no reliable D call. V was cut by 6 bases and J by 1 base, with 13 bases left in between. The CDR3 runs 15 residues. Germline CDR1 is SGDLS and CDR2 is YYNGEE. CDR3 coding DNA: TGTGCCAGCACCCCTTCCGTCTTGAACACCGGGGAGCTGTTTTTT. Protein sequence: CASTPSVLNTGELFF. Together with reference TRBV9 and TRBJ2-2, the CDR3 gives the full variable domain: DSGVTQTPKHLITATGQRVTLRCSPRSGDLSVYWYQQSLDQGLQFLIQYYNGEERAKGNILERFSAQQFPDLHSELNLSSLELGDSALYFCASTPSVLNTGELFFGEGSRLTVL.

The chain has TRBV4-1 and TRBJ2-5; TRBD2 matches at 8 bases. With 1 base clipped from V and 5 bases from J, the junction kept 6 bases outside the gene matches. CDR3 length: 15 residues. Germline V gives CDR1 MGHRA, CDR2 YSYEKL. The CDR3 DNA reads as TGCGCCAGCAGCCAAGGAAACTCGGGGGGGGAGACCCAGTACTTC. As protein: CASSQGNSGGETQYF.

The chain links TRBV7-2 to TRBJ1-3; 7 bases are shared with TRBD1. From germline, CDR1 is SGHTA and CDR2 FQGNSA. This CDR3 spans 15 amino acids. Trimming at V came to 5 bases and at J to 2 bases, leaving 6 bases not matched to a gene. The CDR3 spells CASSRSGTAGNTIYF. CDR3 DNA: TGTGCCAGCAGCAGATCCGGGACAGCTGGAAACACCATATATTTT. The full variable domain, rest sourced from reference TRBV7-2 and TRBJ1-3, is GAGVSQSPSNKVTEKGKDVELRCDPISGHTALYWYRQSLGQGLEFLIYFQGNSAPDKSGLPSDRFSAERTGGSVSTLTIQRTQQEDSAVYLCASSRSGTAGNTIYFGEGSWLTVV.

V gene TRBV6-1 combines with J gene TRBJ2-7, with 8 bases lining up with TRBD2. Germline V gene data show CDR1 as MNHNS and CDR2 as SASEGT. Trimming removed 2 bases from V and 3 bases from J; junction bases left unmatched: 6. There are 15 residues in the CDR3. The CDR3: CASSEQGLAYYEQYF. DNA for the CDR3: TGTGCCAGCAGTGAACAAGGACTAGCCTACTACGAGCAGTACTTC.

Points on this clone: The germline gene is not matched at one end of the junction; a read error may be the cause. This chain joins TRBV7-7 and TRBJ2-5, with 10 bases fitting TRBD2. The CDR3 consists of 15 residues. Germline V gene lookup returns CDR1 SSHAT and CDR2 FNYEAQ (reference sequence). CDR3 bases: TGTGCTAGCAGCTTGTTAGCGGGGGGAAAAGAGACCCAGTACTTC. This codes for CASSLLAGGKETQYF.

The chain uses TRBV19 and TRBJ2-2, with a weak D call TRBD2 (6 bases). CDR1 is LNHDA, CDR2 SQIVND, per germline (reference sequence). This CDR3 comprises 15 residues. Trimming pared 5 bases from V and 4 bases from J, leaving 14 bases between. The CDR3 reads CASSSFAGITGELFF. In DNA, the CDR3 is TGTGCCAGTAGTTCCTTCGCGGGAATCACCGGGGAGCTGTTTTTT.

V and J are TRBV7-2 and TRBJ2-2, with 14 nucleotides matching TRBD2. Germline lookup yields CDR1 SGHTA and CDR2 FQGNSA. The CDR3 loop spans 16 amino acids. With V trimmed by 5 bases and J by 5 bases, 4 bases remained unmatched. This CDR3 reads CASSVRLAGGTGELFF. The DNA of the CDR3 is TGTGCCAGCAGCGTCCGACTAGCGGGAGGGACCGGGGAGCTGTTTTTT.

The rearrangement joins TRBV27 to TRBJ2-5; the match to TRBD1 covers 8 bases. After removal of 2 bases from V and 6 bases from J, the junction contained 11 bases not matched to a gene. The CDR3 runs 16 residues. Germline V gives CDR1 MNHEY, CDR2 SMNVEV (reference sequence). As DNA, the CDR3 is TGTGCCAGCAGTTTAGACCTGAGAGCAGGGGGCAAGACCCAGTACTTC. Translated: CASSLDLRAGGKTQYF.

A single count supports this clone. The chain couples TRBV10-3 to TRBJ2-2, with 12 bases fitting TRBD2. Germline values: CDR1 ENHRY, CDR2 SYGVKD. The CDR3 contains 18 residues. Trimming removed 2 bases from V and 2 bases from J; junction bases left unmatched: 6. CDR3 sequence (DNA): TGTGCCATCAGTGAGAATCTAGCGGGAGGGCCCAACACCGGGGAGCTGTTTTTT. Translating gives CAISENLAGGPNTGELFF.

This clone has a handful of counts. V is TRBV7-8 and J is TRBJ1-2, with 7 bases fitting TRBD1. Unmatched junction bases numbered 7, after V lost 5 bases and J lost 1 base. Germline V CDR1 and CDR2: SGHVS, FQNEAQ. The CDR3 length is 15 residues. The CDR3 DNA follows: TGTGCCAGCAGCCTAGGGGGACAGTATAACTATGGCTACACCTTC. Residues: CASSLGGQYNYGYTF.

The V gene is TRBV28, the J gene TRBJ1-1; D ambiguous. The CDR3 runs 15 residues. Trimming shortened V by 1 base and J by 4 bases, and 13 bases separated the two germline ends. Germline values: CDR1 MDHEN, CDR2 SYDVKM. CDR3 residues: CASSLYAETSTEAFF. CDR3 nucleotide sequence: TGTGCCAGCAGTTTATATGCAGAAACCTCCACTGAAGCTTTCTTT.

This clone was counted only a few times. This sequence joins TRBV7-9 and TRBJ2-6; TRBD1 matches at 8 bases. Germline V gene sequence: CDR1 SEHNR, CDR2 FQNEAQ (reference sequence). The CDR3 is 18 residues long. V lost 3 bases to trimming and J lost 0 bases; unmatched junction nucleotides: 7. CDR3 coding DNA: TGTGCCAGCAGCTTCGGACAGGGCGGACTCTCTGGGGCCAACGTCCTGACTTTC. Its translation: CASSFGQGGLSGANVLTF.

This chain joins TRBV6-5 and TRBJ2-1; 13 bases match TRBD2. The length of the CDR3 is 16 residues. Trimming at V came to 4 bases and at J to 9 bases, leaving 9 bases not matched to a gene. Germline CDR1 and CDR2: MNHEY and SVGAGI. The CDR3 bases are TGTGCCAGCAGTTCTCCCACGGGACTAGCGGGGAGTGAGCAGTTCTTC. This gives the protein CASSSPTGLAGSEQFF.

The chain recombines TRBV24-1 with TRBJ2-5, with unresolved D. This CDR3 is built from 14 residues. CDR1 is KGHDR and CDR2 is SFDVKD in the germline V gene. With 1 base removed from V and 2 bases from J, the gap between germline ends came to 7 bases. The CDR3 protein is CATSDFLNQETQYF. In DNA, the CDR3 is TGTGCCACCAGTGATTTTTTAAATCAAGAGACCCAGTACTTC.